This TCR beta chain was found in a study of CD8+CD57+ T cells in acquired aplastic anemia (dated by TCRdb to the late 2010s). The study in broad terms: Extracted DNA from sorted CD4+ and CD8+ cells averaged 3.2 ug, ranging from roughly 0.17 to 27.4 ug. CD8+CD57+ expansion was defined as a frequency above the mean frequency observed in healthy subjects.

Overall study outcomes, separate from this receptor: Patients and healthy controls showed no significant difference in CD8+ Simpson's diversity (P=0.060). Although twenty-nine CD8+ CDR3 sequences were shared by patients and controls, these sequences appeared highly expressed in patients and within the immunodominant clones of patients.

Taken from the germline V gene (reference sequence), the CDR1 and CDR2 loops are MNHNY and SVGAGI. Counted from cysteine to phenylalanine, this CDR3 has 13 amino acids. Only CDR3 DNA is held: 39 bases, read in frame from base 1. Trimming leaves V shorter by 5 bases and J shorter by 5 bases, with the junction holding 4 bases beyond the gene matches. Concerning this clonotype: The antigen this receptor binds is unknown. No per-base quality is available; no much larger clone lies one base away.

Expansion of CD8+CD57+ cells had been shown by flow cytometry in the patients chosen for sequencing. Every patient had severe acquired aplastic anemia, diagnosed using the International Study of Aplastic Anemia and Agranulocytosis and Camitta criteria. Patients had received no therapy at the time of blood sampling. In the study, sorted CD4+ and CD8+ blood T cells from patients with severe aplastic anemia and from healthy subjects underwent deep sequencing of TCR repertoires. In the USA, patient enrollment took place under clinicaltrials.gov protocols 00001620, 01623167, 00001397, 00071045, 00081523 and 00961064. Ficoll-Paque density gradient centrifugation was used to isolate peripheral blood mononuclear cells. Before DNA extraction, CD4+ and CD8+ T cells were sorted with FACS or magnetic beads. Genomic DNA was used as template for profiling of TCR beta VDJ combinations and CDR3 sequences. An Illumina HiSeq 2000 was the platform used for TCR repertoire sequencing. The published analysis was carried out like this. TRBV/TRBJ rearrangement plots, CDR3 size and DJ length profiles, and Simpson's diversity index were used to assess repertoires. Whichever DNA sequence was most abundant in the deep sequencing data was defined as the immunodominant clone. CDR3 amino acid sequences were screened for sharing across subjects and were compared with published repertoires and the VDJdb database. TCRdb reran the public reads through fastp at Q25 and MiXCR, keeping productive beta chains. Records with the same CDR3 protein are collapsed into one entry carrying the most frequent genes and DNA. TCRdb assigned the V and J calls; the authors' analysis was not used. Here the sample has approximately 100,000 distinct CDR3 sequences; approximately 73% occur a single time. The ten largest clones add up to 65% of the sample.

The clonotype comes from a human donor with aplastic anemia. The sequence joins TRBV6-6 to TRBJ2-5, with 8 bases matching TRBD1. The sample consisted of sorted CD4+, CD8+, or CD8+CD57+ T cells (not recorded which) from PBMCs. CDR3 sequence: CASSAGGAETQYF. The bases are TGTGCCAGCAGTGCAGGGGGCGCGGAGACCCAGTACTTC.